This TCR beta chain was captured in a study of early T cells in non-severe SARS-CoV-2 infection. A single record per CDR3 protein comes from TCRdb applying MiXCR to the 5' RACE reads. The sample has over 9,000 distinct CDR3 sequences; around 4.9% are singletons. Germline values: CDR1 SEHNR, CDR2 FQNEAQ (reference sequence). CDR3 size: 12 residues. The V and J ends lost 4 bases and 6 bases respectively, with 6 bases between them. This clonotype was recorded many times. The rearrangement links TRBV7-9 to TRBJ1-4; D remains unclear. The source is an adult who was a healthcare worker with PCR-confirmed SARS-CoV-2 infection or an uninfected control (not recorded which). Sequencing was performed on whole blood. Written as DNA, the CDR3 is TGTGCCAGCAGCTCTGTAGATGAAAAACTGTTTTTT. Its translation is CASSSVDEKLFF.